Following are 25 T cell receptor beta chains from one sample sequenced in a study of T cell responses to AZD1222 COVID-19 vaccine. Only in-frame clones appear in the TCRdb table, and some are missing; sequencing was by immunoSEQ multiplex PCR. The table lists around 160,000 clones, approximately 94% of them singletons. Sequences were derived from peripheral blood, sampled 28 days after the second AZD1222 dose. The receptors derive from an adult who received the AZD1222 COVID-19 vaccine.

The rearrangement links TRBV19 to TRBJ1-2; 7 bases map to TRBD1. V lost 6 bases and J lost 2; bases outside the gene matches: 6. The CDR3 runs to 14 residues. CDR1 and CDR2 from the germline V gene are LNHDA and SQIVND (reference sequence). The CDR3, as DNA: TGTGCCAGTAGGGCGACAGGGTCGAACTATGGCTACACCTTC. As protein: CASRATGSNYGYTF.

This chain connects TRBV6-6 to TRBJ2-1; weak D call: TRBD2 (6 bases). The V end lost 5 bases, the J end lost 0 bases, and 14 bases lay between the germline ends. Germline V gene data show CDR1 as MNHNY and CDR2 as SVGAGI (reference sequence). This CDR3 is built from 16 residues. The CDR3 reads CASSRDSRGSYNEQFF. CDR3 nucleotide sequence: TGTGCCAGCAGTCGGGACTCAAGGGGCTCCTACAATGAGCAGTTCTTC.

This chain connects TRBV7-9 to TRBJ1-5; the D is unclear. Germline V gene lookup returns CDR1 SEHNR and CDR2 FQNEAQ (reference sequence). Trimming left V 5 bases short and J 7 bases short, with 9 bases between. The CDR3 loop spans 12 amino acids. In DNA, the CDR3 is TGTGCCAGCAGCCGGCCGGGGCAGCCCCAGCATTTT. It specifies CASSRPGQPQHF.

This rearrangement joins TRBV5-6 to TRBJ1-2, with 8 bases fitting TRBD1. The CDR3 is 15 residues long. Germline V lookup: CDR1 SGHDT, CDR2 YYEEEE. The V segment lost 2 bases and the J segment 6 bases; nucleotides outside the gene matches: 9. This CDR3 reads CASSFMDRVGDGYTF. In DNA form, the CDR3 reads TGTGCCAGCAGCTTTATGGACAGGGTAGGAGATGGCTACACCTTC. Variable domain in full (rest from reference TRBV5-6 and TRBJ1-2): DAGVTQSPTHLIKTRGQQVTLRCSPKSGHDTVSWYQQALGQGPQFIFQYYEEEERQRGNFPDRFSGHQFPNYSSELNVNALLLGDSALYLCASSFMDRVGDGYTFGSGTRLTVV.

V usage is TRBV15 and J usage is TRBJ2-1; 9 positions agree with TRBD2. The V gene's germline CDR1 is LNHNV and CDR2 YYDKDF (reference sequence). The CDR3 sequence is 16 residues long. Trimming removed 1 base from V and 9 bases from J; junction bases left unmatched: 10. The CDR3 DNA follows: TGTGCCACCAGCAGAGGGCCGGCGGGAGGGCCTGCTGAGCAGTTCTTC. It translates to CATSRGPAGGPAEQFF.

The genes are TRBV20-1 and TRBJ2-1; D might be TRBD2 (6 bases). Germline V gene lookup returns CDR1 DFQATT and CDR2 SNEGSKA (reference sequence). Trimming removed 0 bases from V and 12 bases from J, with 9 bases in between. The CDR3 consists of 11 residues. The CDR3 coding sequence is TGCAGTGCTAGAGAGGTGGGGGGGCAGTTCTTC. It specifies CSAREVGGQFF.

The V gene is TRBV18, the J gene TRBJ1-5; D gene ambiguous. V was shortened by 2 bases and J by 5 bases, with 4 bases between the two germline ends. The CDR3 is 12 residues long. Per germline, CDR1 KGHSH and CDR2 LQKENI. CDR3 nucleotide sequence: TGTGCCAGCTCACCAGGGGATCAGCCCCAGCATTTT. Its protein is CASSPGDQPQHF. The full variable domain, with the rest looked up from reference TRBV18 and TRBJ1-5, is NAGVMQNPRHLVRRRGQEARLRCSPMKGHSHVYWYRQLPEEGLKFMVYLQKENIIDESGMPKERFSAEFPKEGPSILRIQQVVRGDSAAYFCASSPGDQPQHFGDGTRLSIL.

In the case of this clone: Additional DNA sequences in this sample encode the identical CDR3. The gene calls are TRBV18 and TRBJ2-7, with no clear D. This CDR3 spans 11 amino acids. Germline V gene lookup returns CDR1 KGHSH and CDR2 LQKENI. The V gene lost 3 bases and the J gene lost 5 bases, with 5 bases spanning the gap. The DNA of the CDR3 is TGTGCCAGCTCACCGACCGACGAGCAGTACTTC. Translating it yields CASSPTDEQYF.

The chain has TRBV10-1 and TRBJ2-1; 10 bases match TRBD2. Germline V gene sequence: CDR1 WNHNN, CDR2 SYGVQD (reference sequence). There are 13 residues in the CDR3. The ends lost 6 bases at V and 6 bases at J; junction bases unmatched: 2. CDR3 DNA sequence: TGCGCCAGCAGACTAGCGGGAAGCAATGAGCAGTTCTTC. This translates into CASRLAGSNEQFF.

V gene TRBV18 combines with J gene TRBJ2-3; D is unresolved. Trimming removed 5 bases at V and 4 bases at J, with 4 bases between. The germline V gene has CDR1 KGHSH and CDR2 LQKENI. The length of the CDR3 is 11 residues. CDR3 amino acids: CASSSADTQYF. The CDR3 DNA sequence: TGTGCCAGCTCAAGCGCAGATACGCAGTATTTT.

V is TRBV5-1 and J is TRBJ1-6, with a weak D call TRBD1 (5 bases). Germline CDR1 reads SGHRS; CDR2 reads YFSETQ. This CDR3 is 18 amino acids long. The V end lost 1 base, the J end lost 0 bases, and 14 bases lay between the germline ends. The CDR3 sequence: CASSLFQSGISYNSPLHF. CDR3 DNA: TGCGCCAGCAGCTTGTTTCAATCAGGGATCTCCTATAATTCACCCCTCCACTTT.

The chain joins TRBV5-6 to TRBJ2-2, with D perhaps matching TRBD1 (6 bases). Germline CDR1 reads SGHDT; CDR2 reads YYEEEE. The V end lost 5 bases, the J end lost 7 bases, and 18 bases lay between the germline ends. The CDR3 is 15 amino acids. As DNA, the CDR3 is TGTGCCAGCAGACGGCAGGGGTACGGTATCGGGGAGCTGTTTTTT. This translates into CASRRQGYGIGELFF.

The chain uses TRBV6-5 and TRBJ2-4, with 8 bases identical to TRBD2. The trim removed 2 bases at V and 3 bases at J, leaving 6 bases unmatched. Germline V gene data show CDR1 as MNHEY and CDR2 as SVGAGI. The CDR3 loop spans 16 amino acids. CDR3 residues: CASSYGREEGKNIQYF. In nucleotides, the CDR3 is TGTGCCAGCAGTTACGGGCGGGAGGAGGGCAAAAACATTCAGTACTTC.

This clone showed up just a few times. This sequence joins TRBV9 and TRBJ1-3; unclear D gene. The CDR3 sequence is 14 residues long. The V gene lost 4 bases and the J gene lost 5 bases, with 13 bases spanning the gap. Germline V gene sequence: CDR1 SGDLS, CDR2 YYNGEE. The CDR3 spells CASSITPARNTIYF. Here the CDR3 DNA reads TGTGCCAGCAGCATTACACCGGCTAGAAACACCATATATTTT.

The genes are TRBV19 and TRBJ2-1, with no clear D. Germline CDR1 and CDR2: LNHDA and SQIVND (reference sequence). The CDR3 runs to 11 residues. V dropped 7 bases and J dropped 9 bases, with 10 bases sitting between them. DNA for the CDR3: TGTGCCAGTAATTTCGTGGGTGAGCAGTTCTTC. Translated, it gives CASNFVGEQFF.

V usage is TRBV30 and J usage is TRBJ2-7, with 9 bases matching TRBD1. This CDR3 has 14 amino acids. V dropped 3 bases and J dropped 3; count of bases not matched to a gene: 6. CDR1 is GTSNPN, CDR2 SVGIG, per germline (reference sequence). CDR3 in DNA: TGTGCCTGGAGGGGGACAGGGTACATCTACGAGCAGTACTTC. This translates into CAWRGTGYIYEQYF. Variable domain in full (rest from reference TRBV30 and TRBJ2-7): SQTIHQWPATLVQPVGSPLSLECTVEGTSNPNLYWYRQAAGRGLQLLFYSVGIGQISSEVPQNLSASRPQDRQFILSSKKLLLSDSGFYLCAWRGTGYIYEQYFGPGTRLTVT.

Of note for this clone: The junction departs from the called germline gene at one end, perhaps through a read error. The rearrangement uses TRBV24-1 and TRBJ2-3, with unresolved D. The CDR3 has 12 amino acids. Germline CDR1 KGHDR, CDR2 SFDVKD. This CDR3 is CATRDFRDTQYF. The CDR3 bases are TGTGCCACCAGAGATTTCAGAGATACGCAGTATTTT.

CDR3 in amino acids: CAWTAGLAGNEQFF. The CDR3 region has the DNA TGTGCCTGGACCGCTGGACTAGCAGGGAATGAGCAGTTCTTC. The rearrangement links TRBV30 to TRBJ2-1; 8 bases line up with TRBD2. Germline V gives CDR1 GTSNPN, CDR2 SVGIG (reference sequence). There are 14 residues in the CDR3. Trimming took 4 bases from V and 7 from J; bases not matched to a gene: 9.

J is TRBJ1-6 and V is TRBV9; D is unresolved. The CDR3 consists of 16 residues. V dropped 2 bases and J dropped 7 bases, with 16 bases sitting between them. The germline CDR1 and CDR2 sequences are SGDLS and YYNGEE. CDR3 amino acids: CASSVSGGNGNSPLHF. The DNA for the CDR3 is TGTGCCAGCAGCGTTTCAGGAGGGAATGGCAATTCACCCCTCCACTTT.

The V call is TRBV9, the J call TRBJ1-6; D gene uncertain. CDR1 and CDR2 (germline): SGDLS, YYNGEE. The CDR3 spans 15 residues. The V and J ends lost 4 bases and 1 base respectively, with 9 bases between them. The CDR3 reads CASSRGSSYNSPLHF. In nucleotides, the CDR3 is TGTGCCAGCAGCCGAGGGAGTTCCTATAATTCACCCCTCCACTTT. Supplemented by reference TRBV9 and TRBJ1-6, the full variable domain reads DSGVTQTPKHLITATGQRVTLRCSPRSGDLSVYWYQQSLDQGLQFLIQYYNGEERAKGNILERFSAQQFPDLHSELNLSSLELGDSALYFCASSRGSSYNSPLHFGNGTRLTVT.

The chain is built from TRBV5-1 and TRBJ2-7, with D tentatively TRBD1 (6 bases). This CDR3 contains 14 residues. From germline, CDR1 is SGHRS and CDR2 YFSETQ. V gave up 4 bases and J gave up 1 base, with 12 bases separating them. The CDR3 is CASSGSTGSYEQYF. CDR3 nucleotide sequence: TGCGCCAGCAGCGGATCGACAGGTTCCTACGAGCAGTACTTC.

The rearrangement uses TRBV28 and TRBJ1-6; TRBD1 agrees at 7 bases. V shed 5 bases, J shed 10 bases, and the junction held 11 bases outside the gene matches. The CDR3 extends over 15 amino acids. Germline V CDR1 and CDR2: MDHEN, SYDVKM. The chain's CDR3 is CASSPKQGIGSPLHF. The CDR3 bases are TGTGCCAGCAGTCCGAAACAGGGGATAGGCTCACCCCTCCACTTT.

The gene calls are TRBV4-1 and TRBJ2-7; 11 bases fit TRBD1. Trimming cost V 0 bases and J 2 bases; bases outside gene matches: 12. The length of the CDR3 is 19 residues. Germline CDR1 and CDR2: MGHRA and YSYEKL. The CDR3 DNA follows: TGCGCCAGCAGCCAAGACAAACTTACTTCGGGACAGGGGGCCTACGAGCAGTACTTC. Its translation is CASSQDKLTSGQGAYEQYF.

The J gene is TRBJ2-3, the V gene TRBV27; TRBD2 matches at 11 bases. Germline V lookup: CDR1 MNHEY, CDR2 SMNVEV (reference sequence). The trim removed 5 bases at V and 1 base at J, leaving 2 bases unmatched. The CDR3 sequence is 15 residues long. CDR3 DNA: TGTGCCAGCAGTCCGACTAGCGGGGGCACAGATACGCAGTATTTT. As protein: CASSPTSGGTDTQYF.

The chain employs TRBV12-3 or TRBV12-4 and TRBJ2-3; maybe TRBD1 (6 bases). The V gene lost 4 bases and the J gene lost 6 bases, with 11 bases spanning the gap. This CDR3 is 13 amino acids long. The CDR3 protein is CASSSQTGDTQYF. The CDR3 DNA reads TGTGCCAGCAGTTCTCAGACAGGCGATACGCAGTATTTT.